This paragraph covers one TCR beta chain sequence. Its antigen remains undetermined. Base qualities were left out, and no much larger clone turns up one base away. The data are from a study of T cell repertoires in cytomegalovirus infection (dated by TCRdb to about 2019). Turning to the overall study: Peptide stimulations targeted recently identified HLA-C-restricted CMV epitopes, whose presentation resists viral immunomodulation, together with well-studied HLA-B-restricted epitopes. The HLA type of each donor mattered for the analysis, because public TCR beta signatures pointed to carriage of CMV infection along with the matching HLA type. Broad study findings and their caveats: The ex vivo response was dominated by HLA-C-restricted CMV-specific TCR beta clonotypes, which also provided the single most frequent clonotype in two of eight donors. Carriers of CMV infection plus the relevant HLA type were discriminated by the cumulative frequency of public TCR beta family members in the study cohort and in an independent roughly 340-donor cohort.

Compared with germline, V lacks 6 bases and J lacks 8 bases; bases without a gene match: 8. CDR1 and CDR2 are drawn from the germline V gene: MDHEN, SYDVKM. The CDR3 measures 14 amino acids from cysteine to phenylalanine. The CDR3 DNA has 42 bases and is translated from base 1. Reading the label with the study, this specimen's treatment or condition is: in vitro stimulation with specific CMV peptide epitopes to enrich CMV-specific T cells. The listed sequencing device is Illumina HiSeq 1500. The raw public data were reprocessed by TCRdb itself: fastp quality trimming at Q25, MiXCR clonotype calling, in-frame beta chains only. Each entry is one CDR3 protein sequence, shown with its most common DNA and genes. This sample is represented by under 500,000 distinct CDR3 sequences; under 45% of them were singletons. The ten largest make up approximately 40% of the sample.

The sequencing used cultured PBMCs, collected from culture after CMV antigen stimulation. This receptor was obtained from a human donor in good health (CMV status not recorded). Some clones in this sample may be carry-over from other donors' samples. This receptor chain uses TRBV28 and TRBJ1-4; 8 central nucleotides agree with TRBD1. CDR3 sequence: CASRPGQDYEKLFF. The sequence in DNA is TGTGCCAGCAGACCGGGACAGGACTACGAAAAACTGTTTTTT.